This T cell receptor beta chain came from a study of T-cell reconstitution after alpha-beta-depleted transplantation in children. A library of TCRbeta sequences, prepared with unique molecular identifiers, was generated. From the PCR reads, TCRdb called clonotypes with MiXCR, one entry per CDR3 protein. This sample has about 16,000 distinct CDR3 sequences, with roughly 8% found just once. Findings of the study overall: Some patients showed high day-60 TCRbeta diversity, which derived from surviving recipient T cells and thymic progenitors.

The germline CDR1 and CDR2 sequences are KGHDR and SFDVKD. CDR3 length: 15 amino acids. Deletions cut 3 bases from V and 2 bases from J, with 11 bases between. This clonotype was seen many times. Its target is not known. The sequence came from a boy in the first two years of life who had a stem cell transplant for Wiskott-Aldrich syndrome, so the T cells may come from the graft donor. The starting material was PBMCs, mostly from graft donor cells, obtained 60 days after TCRalphabeta/CD19-depleted stem cell transplant. The chain carries TRBV24-1 and TRBJ2-3, with D perhaps TRBD2 (5 bases). Here the CDR3 DNA reads TGTGCCACCAGTGATGCGGGTTTGGTCACAGATACGCAGTATTTT. Residues: CATSDAGLVTDTQYF.